This T cell receptor (beta chain) was retrieved from a study of blood T cell repertoires in COVID-19. Turning to the study itself: Whether acute or convalescent, the COVID-19 samples came from the United States, Italy and Spain. PBMCs, B-cell-depleted T cells, or T cells provided the cDNA or gDNA that made up the material.

Germline V gene sequence: CDR1 SGDLS, CDR2 YYNGEE. The trim removed 4 bases at V and 0 bases at J, leaving 16 bases unmatched. CDR3 length equals 20 residues. The Seattle site enrolled patients during active infection and followed them longitudinally. As processed by the authors: Amplification with reference gene primers provided the estimates of nucleated cell counts. Sequenced by immunoSEQ multiplex PCR; TCRdb stores in-frame clones only, minus some. Clonal size and the V and J genes are those of that table, whereas D and trimming came from the DNA. In the table there are 380,000 or so clones, 75% to 90% of which are singletons.

The material sequenced was peripheral blood. The source is a woman in her sixties with COVID-19, enrolled during active disease. The chain has TRBV9 and TRBJ2-6; 7 bases agree with TRBD1. The CDR3 spells CASSLPTGRGISSGANVLTF. DNA for the CDR3: TGTGCCAGCAGCTTGCCGACAGGGCGAGGGATTAGCTCTGGGGCCAACGTCCTGACTTTC.